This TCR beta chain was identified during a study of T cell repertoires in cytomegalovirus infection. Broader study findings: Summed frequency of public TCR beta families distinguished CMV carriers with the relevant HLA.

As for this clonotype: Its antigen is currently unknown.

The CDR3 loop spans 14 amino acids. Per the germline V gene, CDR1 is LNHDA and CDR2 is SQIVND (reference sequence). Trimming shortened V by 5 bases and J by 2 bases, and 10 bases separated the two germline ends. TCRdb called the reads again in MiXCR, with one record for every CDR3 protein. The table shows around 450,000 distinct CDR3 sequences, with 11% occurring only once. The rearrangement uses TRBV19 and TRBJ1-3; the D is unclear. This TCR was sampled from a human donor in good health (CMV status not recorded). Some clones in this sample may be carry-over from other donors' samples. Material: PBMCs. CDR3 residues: CASSPRPPGNTIYF. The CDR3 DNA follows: TGTGCCAGTAGTCCTCGTCCCCCTGGAAACACCATATATTTT. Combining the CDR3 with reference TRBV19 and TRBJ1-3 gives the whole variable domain DGGITQSPKYLFRKEGQNVTLSCEQNLNHDAMYWYRQDPGQGLRLIYYSQIVNDFQKGDIAEGYSVSREKKESFPLTVTSAQKNPTAFYLCASSPRPPGNTIYFGEGSWLTVV.